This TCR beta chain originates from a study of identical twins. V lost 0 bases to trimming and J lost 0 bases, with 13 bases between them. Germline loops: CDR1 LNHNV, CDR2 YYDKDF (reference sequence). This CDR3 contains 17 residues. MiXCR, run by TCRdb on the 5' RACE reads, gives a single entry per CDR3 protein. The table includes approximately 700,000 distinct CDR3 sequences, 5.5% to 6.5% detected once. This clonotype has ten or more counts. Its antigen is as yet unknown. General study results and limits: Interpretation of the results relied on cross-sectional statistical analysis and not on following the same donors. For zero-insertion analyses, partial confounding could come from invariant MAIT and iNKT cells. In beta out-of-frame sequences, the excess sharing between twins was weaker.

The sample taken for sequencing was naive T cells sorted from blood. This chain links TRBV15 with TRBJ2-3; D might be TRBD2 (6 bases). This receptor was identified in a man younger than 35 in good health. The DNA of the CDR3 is TGTGCCACCAGCAGAGAAGGGCGGGGAAGCAGCACAGATACGCAGTATTTT. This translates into CATSREGRGSSTDTQYF. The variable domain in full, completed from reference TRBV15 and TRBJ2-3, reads DAMVIQNPRYQVTQFGKPVTLSCSQTLNHNVMYWYQQKSSQAPKLLFHYYDKDFNNEADTPDNFQSRRPNTSFCFLDIRSPGLGDTAMYLCATSREGRGSSTDTQYFGPGTRLTVL.